This T cell receptor (beta chain) was retrieved from a study of blood T cells in healthy people across ages. Primed by a sample-barcoded 5' primer and a J-beta primer mix, a second PCR proceeded for about 6 to 11 cycles. TCRdb processed the 5' RACE reads anew with MiXCR; each CDR3 protein has one entry. This table has about 760,000 distinct CDR3 sequences, roughly 56% appearing once. Total RNA was isolated from each sample in quantities of at least 5 micrograms. V shed 6 bases and J shed 3 bases, with 18 bases lying between them. Germline CDR1 reads SGHRS; CDR2 reads YFSETQ. CDR3 length: 15 residues. The chain recombines TRBV5-1 with TRBJ1-1, with D unresolved. Sequencing used blood. This TCR derives from a man aged 35 to 55 in good health. CDR3 loop: CASTLLRAGDTEAFF. The CDR3, as DNA: TGCGCCAGCACCCTATTAAGGGCTGGGGACACTGAAGCTTTCTTT.